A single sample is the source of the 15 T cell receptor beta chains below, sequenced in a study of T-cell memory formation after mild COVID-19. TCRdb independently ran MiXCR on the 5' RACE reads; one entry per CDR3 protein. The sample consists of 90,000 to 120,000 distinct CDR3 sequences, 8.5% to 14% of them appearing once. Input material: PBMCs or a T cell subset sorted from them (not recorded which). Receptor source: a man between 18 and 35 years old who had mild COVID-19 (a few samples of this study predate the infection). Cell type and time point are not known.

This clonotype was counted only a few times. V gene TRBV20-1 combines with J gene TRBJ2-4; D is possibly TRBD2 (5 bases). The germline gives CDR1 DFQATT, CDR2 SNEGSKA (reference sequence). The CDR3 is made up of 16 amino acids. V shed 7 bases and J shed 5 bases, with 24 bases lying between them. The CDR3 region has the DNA TGCAGTGTCCCCCAGCGGCGGACCTATAGCCAAAACATTCAGTACTTC. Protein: CSVPQRRTYSQNIQYF.

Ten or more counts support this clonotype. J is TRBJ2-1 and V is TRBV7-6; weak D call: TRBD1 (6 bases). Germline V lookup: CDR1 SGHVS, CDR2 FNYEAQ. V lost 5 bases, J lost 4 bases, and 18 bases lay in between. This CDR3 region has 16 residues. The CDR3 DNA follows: TGTGCCAGCAGCAATCGGGACAAATCAGGGTACAATGAGCAGTTCTTC. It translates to CASSNRDKSGYNEQFF.

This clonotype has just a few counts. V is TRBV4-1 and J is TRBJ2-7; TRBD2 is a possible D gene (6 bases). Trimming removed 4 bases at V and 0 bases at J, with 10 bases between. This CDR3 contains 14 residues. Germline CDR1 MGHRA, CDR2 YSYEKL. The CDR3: CASSLLAASYEQYF. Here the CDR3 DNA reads TGCGCCAGCAGCCTATTAGCGGCCTCCTACGAGCAGTACTTC.

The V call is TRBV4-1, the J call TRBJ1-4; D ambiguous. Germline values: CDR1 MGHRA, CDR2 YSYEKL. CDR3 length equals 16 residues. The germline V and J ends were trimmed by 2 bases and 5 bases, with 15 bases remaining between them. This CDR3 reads CASSQSATVLNEKLFF. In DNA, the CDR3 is TGCGCCAGCAGCCAATCCGCGACGGTACTCAATGAAAAACTGTTTTTT.

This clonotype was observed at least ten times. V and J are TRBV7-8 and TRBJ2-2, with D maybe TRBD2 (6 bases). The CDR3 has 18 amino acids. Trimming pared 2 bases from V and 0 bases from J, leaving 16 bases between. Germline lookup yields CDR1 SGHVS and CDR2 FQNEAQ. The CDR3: CASSLTYGGAANTGELFF. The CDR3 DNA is TGTGCCAGCAGCTTAACCTACGGGGGTGCCGCGAACACCGGGGAGCTGTTTTTT.

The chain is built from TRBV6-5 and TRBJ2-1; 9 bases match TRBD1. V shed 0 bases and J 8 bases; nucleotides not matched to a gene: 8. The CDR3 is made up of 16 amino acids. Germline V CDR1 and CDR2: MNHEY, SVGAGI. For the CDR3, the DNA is TGTGCCAGCAGTTACTCGGTCTACAGGGGGCTCCATGAGCAGTTCTTC. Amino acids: CASSYSVYRGLHEQFF.

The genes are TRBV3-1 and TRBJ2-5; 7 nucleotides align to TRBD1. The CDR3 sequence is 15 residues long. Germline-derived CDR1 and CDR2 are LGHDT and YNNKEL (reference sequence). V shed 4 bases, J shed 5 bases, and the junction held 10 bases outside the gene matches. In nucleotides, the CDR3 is TGTGCCAGCAGCCCTCCCCCGACAGGGTCTGAGACCCAGTACTTC. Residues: CASSPPPTGSETQYF.

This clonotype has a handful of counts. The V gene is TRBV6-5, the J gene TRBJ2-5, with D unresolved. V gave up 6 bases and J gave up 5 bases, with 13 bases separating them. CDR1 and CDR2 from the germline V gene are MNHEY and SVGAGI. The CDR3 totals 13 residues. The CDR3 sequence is CASRAVDDETQYF. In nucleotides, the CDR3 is TGTGCCAGCAGGGCGGTGGACGACGAGACCCAGTACTTC.

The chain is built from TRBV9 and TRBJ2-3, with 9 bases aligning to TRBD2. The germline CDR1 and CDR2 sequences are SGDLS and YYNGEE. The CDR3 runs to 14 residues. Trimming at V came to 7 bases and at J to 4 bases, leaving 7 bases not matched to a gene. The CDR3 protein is CASGPSGGPDTQYF. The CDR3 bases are TGTGCCAGCGGGCCCAGCGGGGGGCCAGATACGCAGTATTTT.

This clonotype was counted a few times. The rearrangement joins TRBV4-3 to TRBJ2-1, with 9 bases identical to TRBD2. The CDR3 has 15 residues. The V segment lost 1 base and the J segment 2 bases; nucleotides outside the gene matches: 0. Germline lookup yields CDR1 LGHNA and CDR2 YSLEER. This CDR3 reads CASSQGLAAYNEQFF. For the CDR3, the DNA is TGCGCCAGCAGCCAAGGACTAGCGGCCTACAATGAGCAGTTCTTC.

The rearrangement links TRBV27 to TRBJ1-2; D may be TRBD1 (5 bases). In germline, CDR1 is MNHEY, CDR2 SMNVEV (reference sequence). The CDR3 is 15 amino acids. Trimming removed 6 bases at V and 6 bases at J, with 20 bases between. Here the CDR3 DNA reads TGTGCCAGCAGCTTCTTTCCAGTGGGGACGCATGGCTACACCTTC. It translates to CASSFFPVGTHGYTF.

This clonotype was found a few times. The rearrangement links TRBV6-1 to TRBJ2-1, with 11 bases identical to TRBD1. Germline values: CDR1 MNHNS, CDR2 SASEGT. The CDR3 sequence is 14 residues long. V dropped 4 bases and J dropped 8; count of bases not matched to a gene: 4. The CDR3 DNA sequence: TGTGCCAGCAGTGGGGGGACAGGGGGTGATGAGCAGTTCTTC. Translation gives CASSGGTGGDEQFF.

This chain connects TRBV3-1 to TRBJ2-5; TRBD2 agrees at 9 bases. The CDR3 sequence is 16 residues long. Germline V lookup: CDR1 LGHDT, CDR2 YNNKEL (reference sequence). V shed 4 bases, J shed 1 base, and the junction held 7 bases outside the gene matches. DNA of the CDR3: TGTGCCAGCAGCCCGGCCGGGACTAGCATCCAAGAGACCCAGTACTTC. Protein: CASSPAGTSIQETQYF.

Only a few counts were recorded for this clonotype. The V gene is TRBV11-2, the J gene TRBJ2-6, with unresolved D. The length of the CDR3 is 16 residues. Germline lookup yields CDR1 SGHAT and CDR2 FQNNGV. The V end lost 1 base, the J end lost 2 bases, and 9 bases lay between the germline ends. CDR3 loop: CASSLVSTTGANVLTF. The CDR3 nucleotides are TGTGCCAGCAGCTTAGTGTCCACCACTGGGGCCAACGTCCTGACTTTC.

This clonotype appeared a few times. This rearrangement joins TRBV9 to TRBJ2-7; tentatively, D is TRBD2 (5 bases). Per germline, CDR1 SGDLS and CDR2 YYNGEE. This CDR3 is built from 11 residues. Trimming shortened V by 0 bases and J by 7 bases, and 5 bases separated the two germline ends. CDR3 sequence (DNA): TGTGCCAGCAGCGTAGGGAGGGAGCAGTACGTC. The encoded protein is CASSVGREQYV.